This T cell receptor beta chain was identified during a study of T cells in Graves' hyperthyroidism and ophthalmopathy. V was cut by 4 bases and J by 2 bases, with 12 bases left in between. Looked up from germline, CDR1 is DFQATT and CDR2 is SNEGSKA (reference sequence). The CDR3 has 13 amino acids. RNA transcripts provided the source from which TCR beta CDR3 regions were amplified. During a first-round RT-PCR of the TCR CDR3, the HTBI primer set was used. TCRdb reanalysed the multiplex PCR reads using MiXCR and keeps one entry per CDR3 protein. This sample has 200,000 to 300,000 distinct CDR3 sequences, with about 17% found just once. This clonotype was counted at least ten times.

V gene TRBV20-1 combines with J gene TRBJ2-7; D is perhaps TRBD1 (6 bases). Material: blood. This receptor was obtained from a woman aged 18-35 years with Graves' ophthalmopathy. The CDR3 region is CSATSGATYEQYF. The CDR3 coding sequence is TGCAGTGCTACTTCAGGGGCGACCTACGAGCAGTACTTC.